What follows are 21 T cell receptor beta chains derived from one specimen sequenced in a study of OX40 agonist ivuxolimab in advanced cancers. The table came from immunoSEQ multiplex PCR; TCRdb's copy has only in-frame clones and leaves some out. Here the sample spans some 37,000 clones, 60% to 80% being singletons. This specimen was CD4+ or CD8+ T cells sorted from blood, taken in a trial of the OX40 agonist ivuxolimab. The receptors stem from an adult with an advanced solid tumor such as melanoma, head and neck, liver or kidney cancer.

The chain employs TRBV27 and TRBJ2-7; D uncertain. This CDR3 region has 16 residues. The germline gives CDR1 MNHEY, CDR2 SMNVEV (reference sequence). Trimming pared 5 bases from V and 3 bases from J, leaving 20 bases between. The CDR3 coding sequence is TGTGCCAGCAGTCCGTCCTCCGCAGAGTGGAACTACGAGCAGTACTTC. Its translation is CASSPSSAEWNYEQYF.

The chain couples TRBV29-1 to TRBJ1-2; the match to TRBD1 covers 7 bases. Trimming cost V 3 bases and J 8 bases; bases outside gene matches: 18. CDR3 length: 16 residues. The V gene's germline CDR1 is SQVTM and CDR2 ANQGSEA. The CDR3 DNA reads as TGCAGCGTTGAGCTCCCTGACCAGGGGGGTTTACGGGGCTACACCTTC. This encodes CSVELPDQGGLRGYTF.

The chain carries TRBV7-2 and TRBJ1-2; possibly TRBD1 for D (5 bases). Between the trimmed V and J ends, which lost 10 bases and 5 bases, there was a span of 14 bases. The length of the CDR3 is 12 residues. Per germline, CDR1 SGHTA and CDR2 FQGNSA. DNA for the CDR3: TGTGCCAACTTAAGGGACGGGTATGGCTACACCTTC. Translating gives CANLRDGYGYTF. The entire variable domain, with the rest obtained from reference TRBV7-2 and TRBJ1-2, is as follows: GAGVSQSPSNKVTEKGKDVELRCDPISGHTALYWYRQSLGQGLEFLIYFQGNSAPDKSGLPSDRFSAERTGGSVSTLTIQRTQQEDSAVYLCANLRDGYGYTFGSGTRLTVV.

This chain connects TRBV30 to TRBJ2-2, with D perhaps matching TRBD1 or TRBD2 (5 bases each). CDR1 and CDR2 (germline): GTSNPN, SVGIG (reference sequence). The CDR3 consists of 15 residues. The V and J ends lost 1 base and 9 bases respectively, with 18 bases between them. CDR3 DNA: TGTGCCTGGAGTGCAGGGACCGGGAAGGATCGGGAGCTGTTTTTT. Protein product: CAWSAGTGKDRELFF.

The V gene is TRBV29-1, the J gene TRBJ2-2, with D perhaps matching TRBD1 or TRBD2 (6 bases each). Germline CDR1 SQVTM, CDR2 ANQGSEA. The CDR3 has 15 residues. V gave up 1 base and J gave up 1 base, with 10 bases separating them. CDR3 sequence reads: CSVEVGGQNTGELFF. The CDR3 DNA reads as TGCAGCGTTGAAGTGGGGGGACAGAACACCGGGGAGCTGTTTTTT.

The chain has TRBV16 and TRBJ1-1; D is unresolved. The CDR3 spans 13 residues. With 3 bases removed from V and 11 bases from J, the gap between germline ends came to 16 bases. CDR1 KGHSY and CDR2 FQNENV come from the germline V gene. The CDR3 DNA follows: TGTGCCAGCAGCCATTCTAGACACCCCCGGGCTTTCTTT. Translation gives CASSHSRHPRAFF.

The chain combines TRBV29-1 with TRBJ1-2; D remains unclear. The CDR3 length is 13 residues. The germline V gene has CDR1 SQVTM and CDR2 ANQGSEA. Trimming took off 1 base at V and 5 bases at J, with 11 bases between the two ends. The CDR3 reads CSVEGHGEYGYTF. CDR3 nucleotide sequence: TGCAGCGTTGAAGGCCACGGAGAATATGGCTACACCTTC.

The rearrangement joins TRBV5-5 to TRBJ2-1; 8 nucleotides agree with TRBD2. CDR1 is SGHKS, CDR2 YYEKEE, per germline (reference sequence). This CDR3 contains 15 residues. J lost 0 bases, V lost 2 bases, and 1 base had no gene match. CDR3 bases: TGTGCCAGCAGCTTAGCGGGAGTCTCCTACAATGAGCAGTTCTTC. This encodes CASSLAGVSYNEQFF.

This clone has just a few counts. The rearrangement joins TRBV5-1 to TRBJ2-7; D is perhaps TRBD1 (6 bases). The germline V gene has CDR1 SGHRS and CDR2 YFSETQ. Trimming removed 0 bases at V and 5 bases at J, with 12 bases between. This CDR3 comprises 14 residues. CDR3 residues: CASSLETEGDEQYF. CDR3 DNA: TGCGCCAGCAGCTTGGAGACAGAGGGGGACGAGCAGTACTTC.

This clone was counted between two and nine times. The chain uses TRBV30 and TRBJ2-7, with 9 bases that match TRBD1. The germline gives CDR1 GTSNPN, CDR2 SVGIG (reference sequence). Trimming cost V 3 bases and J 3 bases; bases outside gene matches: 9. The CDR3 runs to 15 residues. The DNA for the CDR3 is TGTGCCTGGAGCACGCCGGGACAGGGACACTACGAGCAGTACTTC. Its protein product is CAWSTPGQGHYEQYF. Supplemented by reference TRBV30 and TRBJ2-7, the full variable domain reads SQTIHQWPATLVQPVGSPLSLECTVEGTSNPNLYWYRQAAGRGLQLLFYSVGIGQISSEVPQNLSASRPQDRQFILSSKKLLLSDSGFYLCAWSTPGQGHYEQYFGPGTRLTVT.

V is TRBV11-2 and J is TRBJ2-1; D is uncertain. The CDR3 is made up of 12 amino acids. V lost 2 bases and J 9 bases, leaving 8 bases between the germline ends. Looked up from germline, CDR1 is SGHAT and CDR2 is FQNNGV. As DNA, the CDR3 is TGTGCCAGCAGCTTAATTCGGAGTGAGCAGTTCTTC. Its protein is CASSLIRSEQFF.

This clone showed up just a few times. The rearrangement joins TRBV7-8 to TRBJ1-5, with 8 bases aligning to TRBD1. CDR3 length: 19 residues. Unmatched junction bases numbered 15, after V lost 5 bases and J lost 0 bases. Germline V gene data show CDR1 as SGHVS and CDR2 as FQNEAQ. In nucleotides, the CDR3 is TGTGCCAGCAGCCACAGTCCCTTGGACAGGGCCTATAGCAATCAGCCCCAGCATTTT. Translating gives CASSHSPLDRAYSNQPQHF.

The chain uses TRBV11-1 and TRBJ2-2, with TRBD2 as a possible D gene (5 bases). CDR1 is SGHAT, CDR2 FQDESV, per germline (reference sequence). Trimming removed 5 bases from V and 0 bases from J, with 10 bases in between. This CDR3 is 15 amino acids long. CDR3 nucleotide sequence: TGTGCCAGCAGCCCCCCCGGGGCGAACACCGGGGAGCTGTTTTTT. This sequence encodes CASSPPGANTGELFF. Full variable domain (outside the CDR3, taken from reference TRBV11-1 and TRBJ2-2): EAEVAQSPRYKITEKSQAVAFWCDPISGHATLYWYRQILGQGPELLVQFQDESVVDDSQLPKDRFSAERLKGVDSTLKIQPAELGDSAMYLCASSPPGANTGELFFGEGSRLTVL.

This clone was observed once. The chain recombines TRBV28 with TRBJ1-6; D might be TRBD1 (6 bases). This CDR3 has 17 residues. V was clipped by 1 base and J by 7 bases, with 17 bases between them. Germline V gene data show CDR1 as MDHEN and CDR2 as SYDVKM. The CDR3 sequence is CASSLYRGGTTNSPLHF. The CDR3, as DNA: TGTGCCAGCAGTTTATATCGGGGCGGGACAACCAATTCACCCCTCCACTTT.

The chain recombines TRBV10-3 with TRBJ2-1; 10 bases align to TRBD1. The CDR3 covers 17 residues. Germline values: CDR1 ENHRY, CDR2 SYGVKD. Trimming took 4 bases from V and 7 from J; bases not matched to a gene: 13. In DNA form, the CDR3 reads TGTGCCATCAGTGCTCTTCGGACAGGGGGTGTTGTAAATGAGCAGTTCTTC. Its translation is CAISALRTGGVVNEQFF.

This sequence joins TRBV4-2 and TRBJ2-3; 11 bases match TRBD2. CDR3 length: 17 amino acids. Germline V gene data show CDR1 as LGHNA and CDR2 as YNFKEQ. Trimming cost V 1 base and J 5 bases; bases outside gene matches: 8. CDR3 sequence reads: CASSQVDIAGGQDTQYF. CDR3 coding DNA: TGTGCCAGCAGCCAAGTGGATATAGCGGGAGGGCAAGATACGCAGTATTTT.

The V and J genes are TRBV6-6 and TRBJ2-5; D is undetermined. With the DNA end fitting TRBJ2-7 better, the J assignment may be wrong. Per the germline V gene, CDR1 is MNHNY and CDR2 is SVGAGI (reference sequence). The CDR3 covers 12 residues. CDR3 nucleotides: TGTGCCAGCAGTTACTCGGGCATCGAGCAGTACTTC. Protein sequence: CASSYSGIEQYF.

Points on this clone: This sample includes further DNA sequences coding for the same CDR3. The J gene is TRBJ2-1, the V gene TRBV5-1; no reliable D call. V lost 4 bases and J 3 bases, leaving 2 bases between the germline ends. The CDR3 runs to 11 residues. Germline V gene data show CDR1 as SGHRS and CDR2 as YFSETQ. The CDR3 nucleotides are TGCGCCAGCAGCCTCTACAATGAGCAGTTCTTC. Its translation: CASSLYNEQFF.

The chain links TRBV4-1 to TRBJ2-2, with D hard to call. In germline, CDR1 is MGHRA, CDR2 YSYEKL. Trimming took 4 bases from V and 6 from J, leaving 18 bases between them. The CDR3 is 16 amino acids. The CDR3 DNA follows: TGCGCCAGCAGCCCCAAAGGGTCCGAAGGCCCCGGGGAGCTGTTTTTT. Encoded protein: CASSPKGSEGPGELFF.

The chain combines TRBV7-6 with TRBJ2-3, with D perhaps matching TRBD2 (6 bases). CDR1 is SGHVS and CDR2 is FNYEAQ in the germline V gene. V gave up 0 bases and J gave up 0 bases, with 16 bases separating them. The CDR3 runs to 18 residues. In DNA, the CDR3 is TGTGCCAGCAGCTTAGCGTTTGCGGGGATTACTAGCACAGATACGCAGTATTTT. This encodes CASSLAFAGITSTDTQYF.

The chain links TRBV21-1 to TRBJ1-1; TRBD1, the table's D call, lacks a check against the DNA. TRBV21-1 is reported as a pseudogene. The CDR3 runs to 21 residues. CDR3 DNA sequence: TGTGCCAGCAGCAGACAAGGAGGGATTTCGGGACAGGGGGCCGGTTTGACTGAAGCTTTCTTT. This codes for CASSRQGGISGQGAGLTEAFF.